The 19 T cell receptor beta chains below were found in one sample sequenced in a study of blood T cell repertoires in COVID-19. Data came from immunoSEQ multiplex PCR; TCRdb stores just in-frame clones and leaves some out. This sample has some 200,000 clones; around 80% occur once, and the top ten carry about 1.4%. The sequencing sample was made of peripheral blood. The source of these receptors is a woman aged 40 to 55 who had recovered from COVID-19.

For the CDR3, the DNA is TGTGCCAGCTCGAGTCAGGCCGACTACGAGCAGTACTTC. Its protein is CASSSQADYEQYF. J is TRBJ2-7 and V is TRBV12-3 or TRBV12-4, with D unresolved. This CDR3 has 13 residues. Trimming took 8 bases from V and 3 from J, leaving 14 bases between them.

The CDR3 protein is CASSQVPGGGTEAFF. CDR3 DNA: TGTGCCAGCAGCCAAGTCCCAGGGGGCGGCACTGAAGCTTTCTTT. This chain joins TRBV3-1 (or the pseudogene TRBV3-2) and TRBJ1-1; 8 nucleotides align to TRBD1. The CDR3 is made up of 15 amino acids. Germline CDR1 is LGHDT and CDR2 is YNNKEL (reference sequence). The trim removed 1 base at V and 4 bases at J, leaving 5 bases unmatched.

V is TRBV28 and J is TRBJ1-1; 12 bases fit TRBD1. The CDR3 extends over 16 amino acids. The J segment lost 5 bases and the V segment lost 7 bases, leaving 11 bases of the junction unmatched. CDR1 and CDR2 from the germline V gene are MDHEN and SYDVKM. This CDR3 is CASNRPGQGARTEAFF. DNA for the CDR3: TGTGCCAGCAATCGCCCGGGACAGGGGGCGAGGACTGAAGCTTTCTTT.

This clone appeared a few times. CDR3 bases: TGTGCCAGCAGTGACACCAGGGGGCATGGGGCCAACGTCCTGACTTTC. Protein product: CASSDTRGHGANVLTF. The chain recombines TRBV6-1 with TRBJ2-6; 8 bases are a match to TRBD1. J was trimmed by 3 bases and V by 3 bases; bases with no gene match: 4. This CDR3 is 16 amino acids long. Germline values: CDR1 MNHNS, CDR2 SASEGT.

The genes are TRBV25-1 and TRBJ1-2; the D is unclear. The V gene's germline CDR1 is MGHDK and CDR2 SYGVNS. This CDR3 has 12 residues. V gave up 2 bases and J gave up 5 bases, with 6 bases separating them. CDR3 amino acids: CASSETVYGYTF. CDR3 nucleotides: TGTGCCAGCAGTGAAACAGTGTATGGCTACACCTTC.

The V call is TRBV11-3, the J call TRBJ2-1; TRBD1 is a possible D gene (5 bases). Looked up from germline, CDR1 is SGHNT and CDR2 is YENEEA. Trimming cost V 1 base and J 2 bases, with 12 bases left between them. The CDR3 has 16 residues. CDR3 bases: TGTGCCAGCAGCTTAGGGGGCGGAAGAGCCTACAATGAGCAGTTCTTC. Its protein is CASSLGGGRAYNEQFF.

About this clone: Other DNA sequences within the sample encode an identical CDR3. The gene calls are TRBV5-1 and TRBJ2-1; 9 nucleotides agree with TRBD1. Trimming at V came to 0 bases and at J to 4 bases, leaving 2 bases not matched to a gene. Germline V gives CDR1 SGHRS, CDR2 YFSETQ. This CDR3 has 15 amino acids. The CDR3, as DNA: TGCGCCAGCAGCTTGGGACAGGGGGGTTACAATGAGCAGTTCTTC. Amino acid sequence: CASSLGQGGYNEQFF. Using reference TRBV5-1 and TRBJ2-1 for the parts outside the CDR3, the full variable domain is KAGVTQTPRYLIKTRGQQVTLSCSPISGHRSVSWYQQTPGQGLQFLFEYFSETQRNKGNFPGRFSGRQFSNSRSEMNVSTLELGDSALYLCASSLGQGGYNEQFFGPGTRLTVL.

The chain is built from TRBV5-1 and TRBJ2-2, with 11 bases that match TRBD2. The CDR3 length is 15 residues. Germline V gene lookup returns CDR1 SGHRS and CDR2 YFSETQ. V was pared by 4 bases and J by 7 bases, with 6 bases of the junction left unmatched. The CDR3 region is CASSKLAGEDGELFF. CDR3 DNA sequence: TGCGCCAGCAGCAAACTAGCGGGGGAGGACGGGGAGCTGTTTTTT.

V and J are TRBV19 and TRBJ1-5; D is ambiguous. The length of the CDR3 is 15 residues. Germline V lookup: CDR1 LNHDA, CDR2 SQIVND (reference sequence). V was shortened by 7 bases and J by 6 bases, with 19 bases between the two germline ends. Written as DNA, the CDR3 is TGTGCCAGTACCTCCGCCGGAGGGTTGAGTCAGCCCCAGCATTTT. This translates into CASTSAGGLSQPQHF.

The chain couples TRBV28 to TRBJ1-1; TRBD1 might be the D (6 bases). There are 13 residues in the CDR3. Trimming cost V 6 bases and J 6 bases, with 14 bases left between them. Germline CDR1 reads MDHEN; CDR2 reads SYDVKM. The CDR3 DNA reads as TGTGCCAGCAGGTCACAGGGAAGCGCTGAAGCTTTCTTT. Its protein product is CASRSQGSAEAFF.

This clone is a singleton in its sample. The gene calls are TRBV12-3 or TRBV12-4 and TRBJ1-1, with 9 positions matching TRBD1. The CDR3 runs 13 residues. Trimming cost V 7 bases and J 8 bases; bases outside gene matches: 8. As DNA, the CDR3 is TGTGCCAGCAAGGACAGGGGATCGGCAGAAGCTTTCTTT. Its protein is CASKDRGSAEAFF.

CDR3 bases: TGCGCCAGCAGCCAAGACAGGGTAGCCCAAGAGACCCAGTACTTC. Translating gives CASSQDRVAQETQYF. The chain combines TRBV4-1 with TRBJ2-5, with D perhaps TRBD1 (5 bases). Germline lookup yields CDR1 MGHRA and CDR2 YSYEKL. This CDR3 comprises 15 residues. Trimming left V 0 bases short and J 1 base short, with 9 bases between.

This sequence joins TRBV5-4 and TRBJ1-2, with unresolved D. This CDR3 has 13 residues. Between the trimmed V and J ends, which lost 1 base and 7 bases, there was a span of 11 bases. Germline values: CDR1 SGHNT, CDR2 YYREEE (reference sequence). CDR3 protein: CASSLPADFGYTF. The CDR3 DNA follows: TGTGCCAGCAGCTTGCCTGCAGACTTTGGCTACACCTTC.

The chain has TRBV18 and TRBJ1-5; D unresolved. In germline, CDR1 is KGHSH, CDR2 LQKENI. This CDR3 comprises 15 residues. V shed 3 bases and J shed 4 bases, with 13 bases lying between them. Here the CDR3 DNA reads TGTGCCAGCTCACCGTTTCGCACAGAGAATCAGCCCCAGCATTTT. This encodes CASSPFRTENQPQHF.

CDR3 in DNA: TGTGCCAGCAGCTCTGGACGGGACTCTGGAAACACCATATATTTT. Protein: CASSSGRDSGNTIYF. The chain employs TRBV5-4 and TRBJ1-3; D unclear. The germline V gene has CDR1 SGHNT and CDR2 YYREEE (reference sequence). Trimming removed 3 bases from V and 0 bases from J, with 10 bases in between. CDR3 length: 15 amino acids.

This chain connects TRBV11-3 to TRBJ1-1; 7 bases fit TRBD1. The V gene end was trimmed by 4 bases and the J gene end by 2 bases; junction bases not matched to a gene: 7. In germline, CDR1 is SGHNT, CDR2 YENEEA. The CDR3 contains 15 residues. CDR3 DNA: TGTGCCAGCAGCTCGTACAGGGGCTATAACACTGAAGCTTTCTTT. Encoded protein: CASSSYRGYNTEAFF.

This clone was detected only a few times. V and J are TRBV3-1 (or the pseudogene TRBV3-2) and TRBJ1-2; D gene uncertain. The germline V gene encodes CDR1 LGHDT and CDR2 YNNKEL (reference sequence). V shed 1 base and J shed 4 bases, with 13 bases lying between them. CDR3 length equals 15 residues. The CDR3 DNA reads TGTGCCAGCAGCCAAGGCCTTCTCCGGGGCTATGGCTACACCTTC. Amino acids: CASSQGLLRGYGYTF.

The rearrangement uses TRBV29-1 and TRBJ1-1; D possibly corresponds to TRBD1 (6 bases). The length of the CDR3 is 12 residues. Trimming cost V 6 bases and J 6 bases, with 14 bases left between them. Germline values: CDR1 SQVTM, CDR2 ANQGSEA. The CDR3 spells CSVSLQGSEAFF. In DNA, the CDR3 is TGCAGCGTGTCCTTACAGGGTTCTGAAGCTTTCTTT.

Only a few counts were recorded for this clone. J is TRBJ1-2 and V is TRBV6-5; the D gene is possibly TRBD1 (6 bases). Trimming took 0 bases from V and 4 from J, leaving 6 bases between them. The CDR3 is 13 residues long. Germline CDR1 reads MNHEY; CDR2 reads SVGAGI. CDR3 nucleotide sequence: TGTGCCAGCAGTTACTCACAGGGCTATGGCTACACCTTC. Translating gives CASSYSQGYGYTF.